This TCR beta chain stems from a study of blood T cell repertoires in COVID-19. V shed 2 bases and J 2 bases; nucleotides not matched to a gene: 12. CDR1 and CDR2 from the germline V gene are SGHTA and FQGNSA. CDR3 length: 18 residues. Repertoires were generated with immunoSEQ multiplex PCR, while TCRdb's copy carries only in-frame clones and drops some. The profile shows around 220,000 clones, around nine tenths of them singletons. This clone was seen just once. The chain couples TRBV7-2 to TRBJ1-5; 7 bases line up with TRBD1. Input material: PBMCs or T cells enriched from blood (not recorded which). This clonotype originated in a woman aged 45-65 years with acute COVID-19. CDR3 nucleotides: TGTGCCAGCAGCTTAATGGGAACCGGGACAGTTGGCAATCAGCCCCAGCATTTT. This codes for CASSLMGTGTVGNQPQHF.